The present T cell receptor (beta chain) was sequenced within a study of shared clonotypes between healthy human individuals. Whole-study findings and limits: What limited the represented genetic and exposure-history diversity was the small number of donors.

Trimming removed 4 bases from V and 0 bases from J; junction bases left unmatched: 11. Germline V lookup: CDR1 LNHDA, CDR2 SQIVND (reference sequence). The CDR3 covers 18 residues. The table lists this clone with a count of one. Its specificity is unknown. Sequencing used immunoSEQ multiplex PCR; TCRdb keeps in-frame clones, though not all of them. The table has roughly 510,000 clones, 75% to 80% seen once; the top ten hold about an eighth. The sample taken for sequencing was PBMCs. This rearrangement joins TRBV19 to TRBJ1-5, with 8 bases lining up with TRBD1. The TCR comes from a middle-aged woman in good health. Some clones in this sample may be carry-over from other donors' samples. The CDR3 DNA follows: TGTGCCAGTAGTAACCGGGACAGGAACCAAATTAGCAATCAGCCCCAGCATTTT. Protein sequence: CASSNRDRNQISNQPQHF.